What follows are 21 T cell receptor beta chains derived from one specimen sequenced in a study of blood T cell repertoires in COVID-19 (dated by TCRdb to 2018 to 2021). Libraries came from the immunoSEQ multiplex PCR assay. TCRdb limited this immuneACCESS table to in-frame rearrangements with V and J called. A share of clones is missing; checked studies link under half to unresolved V genes, and the rest is unexplained. For this sample the table gives under 300,000 clones, of which around 90% were detected only once. 3% to 4.5% of the sample rests with the top ten. The sample comprised peripheral blood. The receptors shown here come from a woman between 40 and 50 years old with acute or convalescent COVID-19.

The rearrangement uses TRBV11-3 and TRBJ2-7; TRBD1 agrees at 7 bases. The V gene end was trimmed by 4 bases and the J gene end by 4 bases; junction bases not matched to a gene: 10. The germline CDR1 and CDR2 sequences are SGHNT and YENEEA. The CDR3 is 15 amino acids. The CDR3 DNA reads as TGTGCCAGCAGCTCGCACCCGGGACAGCTTTACGAGCAGTACGTC. It encodes CASSSHPGQLYEQYV.

V and J are TRBV20-1 and TRBJ2-7; 7 bases are shared with TRBD2. The CDR3 is made up of 11 amino acids. Germline-derived CDR1 and CDR2 are DFQATT and SNEGSKA (reference sequence). J gave up 6 bases and V 6 bases, and 5 bases lay outside the gene matches. CDR3 nucleotide sequence: TGCAGTGCCCCTTGGGGGGGCGAGCAGTACGTC. Translating it yields CSAPWGGEQYV.

V gene TRBV18 combines with J gene TRBJ2-7, with 7 positions matching TRBD2. The germline V gene has CDR1 KGHSH and CDR2 LQKENI. V lost 6 bases and J lost 6; bases outside the gene matches: 17. CDR3 length: 16 amino acids. This CDR3 reads CASSPPQAGPWGEQYV. The CDR3 nucleotides are TGTGCCAGCTCCCCTCCTCAAGCGGGGCCATGGGGCGAGCAGTACGTC.

The chain couples TRBV30 to TRBJ1-2; D is uncertain. CDR3 length: 14 residues. Per the germline V gene, CDR1 is GTSNPN and CDR2 is SVGIG (reference sequence). V shed 4 bases and J shed 7 bases, with 19 bases lying between them. CDR3 protein: CAWKAGRGPSGYTF. The CDR3 DNA reads TGTGCCTGGAAAGCTGGACGAGGGCCATCTGGCTACACCTTC.

With respect to this clone: One end of the junction fails to match germline, which may point to a read error. This chain links TRBV3-1 (or the pseudogene TRBV3-2) with TRBJ2-5; a weak D match, TRBD2 (5 bases). Per germline, CDR1 LGHDT and CDR2 YNNKEL (reference sequence). CDR3 length equals 14 residues. This chain's CDR3 is CASSHGVLQGTQYF. The CDR3 bases are TGTGCCAGCAGCCACGGGGTTTTACAAGGGACCCAGTACTTC.

In nucleotides, the CDR3 is TGTGCCAGCAGTTTCAGGGTAGGCAGGGAAGCTTTCTTT. Amino acid sequence: CASSFRVGREAFF. This chain joins TRBV12-3 or TRBV12-4 and TRBJ1-1; D might be TRBD1 (5 bases). The CDR3 has 13 residues. Deletions cut 3 bases from V and 8 bases from J, with 13 bases between.

This chain joins TRBV19 and TRBJ1-2; D is unclear. Germline loops: CDR1 LNHDA, CDR2 SQIVND (reference sequence). With 5 bases removed from V and 7 bases from J, the gap between germline ends came to 14 bases. The CDR3 is 13 residues long. CDR3 residues: CASSPRSVGGYTF. DNA for the CDR3: TGTGCCAGTAGTCCGCGGTCAGTGGGTGGCTACACCTTC.

The rearrangement links TRBV29-1 to TRBJ2-7, with a tentative D call TRBD2 (7 bases). CDR3 size: 14 residues. Germline-derived CDR1 and CDR2 are SQVTM and ANQGSEA. With 4 bases removed from V and 2 bases from J, the gap between germline ends came to 15 bases. For the CDR3, the DNA is TGCAGCGTTGTCTTGCGGGGGCCCCCCTACGAGCAGTACGTC. This translates into CSVVLRGPPYEQYV.

This rearrangement joins TRBV6-5 to TRBJ1-2, with D tentatively TRBD1 (6 bases). The ends were cut back, 0 bases at V and 4 bases at J, with 12 bases in the middle. The germline V gene encodes CDR1 MNHEY and CDR2 SVGAGI. This CDR3 contains 15 residues. Written as DNA, the CDR3 is TGTGCCAGCAGTTACTCACAGGGTTACGGCTATGGCTACACCTTC. Translating it yields CASSYSQGYGYGYTF.

The rearrangement joins TRBV9 to TRBJ1-1; a weak D match, TRBD1 (6 bases). This CDR3 has 14 residues. Germline V gene data show CDR1 as SGDLS and CDR2 as YYNGEE. Trimming stripped 5 bases from V and 4 bases from J, with 15 bases between. This chain's CDR3 is CASREGEGTTEAFF. The CDR3 bases are TGTGCCAGCAGAGAGGGGGAGGGAACCACTGAAGCTTTCTTT.

V is TRBV12-5 and J is TRBJ1-6; 9 positions match TRBD1. CDR1 LGHNT and CDR2 FRNRAP come from the germline V gene. Germline trimming cut 0 bases from V and 5 bases from J; bases unmatched to any gene: 8. CDR3 length: 18 amino acids. The CDR3 coding sequence is TGTGCTAGTGGTTTGGTCTTCACCGGGACAGGGCATAATTCACCCCTCCACTTT. Its translation is CASGLVFTGTGHNSPLHF.

The V call is TRBV18, the J call TRBJ1-1; D remains ambiguous. V lost 2 bases, J lost 0 bases, and 13 bases lay in between. CDR1 and CDR2 (germline): KGHSH, LQKENI. This CDR3 has 16 amino acids. This chain's CDR3 is CASSPFGDAMNTEAFF. The CDR3 DNA follows: TGTGCCAGCTCACCATTCGGGGATGCCATGAACACTGAAGCTTTCTTT.

The count of this clone is one. This sequence joins TRBV6-5 and TRBJ1-5; D gene uncertain. The germline V gene encodes CDR1 MNHEY and CDR2 SVGAGI. The CDR3 runs to 14 residues. Trimming stripped 1 base from V and 0 bases from J, with 4 bases between. CDR3: CASSYFGSNQPQHF. CDR3 DNA sequence: TGTGCCAGCAGTTACTTCGGTAGCAATCAGCCCCAGCATTTT.

The chain has TRBV9 and TRBJ1-3; no reliable D call. The CDR3 consists of 16 residues. The germline gives CDR1 SGDLS, CDR2 YYNGEE. V gave up 1 base and J gave up 0 bases, with 11 bases separating them. CDR3 sequence (DNA): TGTGCCAGCAGCGTACTCAACACCCTCTCTGGAAACACCATATATTTT. This translates into CASSVLNTLSGNTIYF. Full variable domain (rest looked up from reference TRBV9 and TRBJ1-3): DSGVTQTPKHLITATGQRVTLRCSPRSGDLSVYWYQQSLDQGLQFLIQYYNGEERAKGNILERFSAQQFPDLHSELNLSSLELGDSALYFCASSVLNTLSGNTIYFGEGSWLTVV.

The chain carries TRBV9 and TRBJ1-3; TRBD1 matches at 9 bases. The length of the CDR3 is 17 residues. CDR1 is SGDLS and CDR2 is YYNGEE in the germline V gene. The ends lost 1 base at V and 0 bases at J; junction bases unmatched: 5. Written as DNA, the CDR3 is TGTGCCAGCAGCGTACGGACAGGGGACAACTCTGGAAACACCATATATTTT. Translating it yields CASSVRTGDNSGNTIYF.

The rearrangement links TRBV27 to TRBJ2-7; 11 nucleotides align to TRBD2. CDR1 MNHEY and CDR2 SMNVEV come from the germline V gene (reference sequence). The V segment lost 3 bases and the J segment 2 bases; nucleotides outside the gene matches: 6. The CDR3 length is 16 residues. The CDR3 DNA follows: TGTGCCAGCAGTTTGAGACTAGCGGGGCCTACCTACGAGCAGTACGTC. Its protein product is CASSLRLAGPTYEQYV.

The V call is TRBV13, the J call TRBJ2-1, with D hard to call. The germline CDR1 and CDR2 sequences are PRHDT and FYEKMQ (reference sequence). V dropped 0 bases and J dropped 2 bases, with 11 bases sitting between them. This CDR3 comprises 16 residues. The CDR3 DNA sequence: TGTGCCAGCAGCTTAGGTGGCCGACTCCCCTACAATGAGCAGTTCTTC. Amino acids: CASSLGGRLPYNEQFF.

The genes are TRBV29-1 and TRBJ1-1; the D is unclear. Trimming stripped 4 bases from V and 1 base from J, with 7 bases between. The length of the CDR3 is 12 residues. Germline loops: CDR1 SQVTM, CDR2 ANQGSEA. This chain's CDR3 is CSVGAENTEAFF. CDR3 sequence (DNA): TGCAGCGTTGGGGCAGAGAACACTGAAGCTTTCTTT.

This clone was seen once. V usage is TRBV2 and J usage is TRBJ2-2; D not resolved. The CDR3 sequence is 13 residues long. Trimming removed 6 bases at V and 6 bases at J, with 11 bases between. Germline V lookup: CDR1 SNHLY, CDR2 FYNNEI. The CDR3 region is CASSSRSAGELFF. The CDR3, as DNA: TGTGCCAGCAGCTCTAGGTCCGCCGGGGAGCTGTTTTTT.

The chain has TRBV9 and TRBJ1-1; 7 bases map to TRBD1. Losses at the gene ends were 2 bases for V and 9 bases for J; bases not matched to a gene: 13. Germline V gene lookup returns CDR1 SGDLS and CDR2 YYNGEE. This CDR3 is built from 15 residues. This chain's CDR3 is CASSVAIGTAEKAFF. The DNA for the CDR3 is TGTGCCAGCAGCGTGGCTATCGGGACAGCCGAAAAAGCTTTCTTT.

This sequence joins TRBV30 and TRBJ2-2, with 12 nucleotides matching TRBD2. The germline V gene encodes CDR1 GTSNPN and CDR2 SVGIG (reference sequence). With V trimmed by 0 bases and J by 0 bases, 11 bases remained unmatched. The CDR3 is made up of 20 amino acids. CDR3 bases: TGTGCCTGGAGTGTACGACTTCGACTAGCGGGGGCCTCGAACACCGGGGAGCTGTTTTTT. Encoded protein: CAWSVRLRLAGASNTGELFF.